A selection of T cell receptor beta chains follows, all from one sample in a study of regulatory T cells in long-lasting Graves disease. TCRdb reanalysed the multiplex PCR reads using MiXCR and keeps one entry per CDR3 protein. The sample shows around 400,000 distinct CDR3 sequences, 23% of them seen only once. The sample here was peripheral blood mononuclear cells (PBMCs), taken when the disease was refractory, from a patient treated with antithyroid drugs. The receptors here all came from a female donor with Graves disease. Each CDR3 is given with its conserved first and last residue. Each record gives: clone size, J gene, V gene, D gene, CDR3 DNA, CDR3 protein. D genes are given only for firm matches. Expanded clones get a size class; other rows say once, few or many, or leave the size out.

>many|TRBJ1-5|TRBV2|-
TGTGCCAGCAGCGATCCAGGGAATAATCTCGGTGTTGGTCAGCCCCAGCATTTT
CASSDPGNNLGVGQPQHF
>many|TRBJ2-5|TRBV24-1|TRBD1
TGTGCCACCAGTGATGAGACAGGGGGAGAGACCCAGTACTTC
CATSDETGGETQYF
>-|TRBJ2-2|TRBV15|-
TGTGCCACCAGCAGGGGGGGTAGGGTGGGCACCGGGGAGCTGTTTTTT
CATSRGGRVGTGELFF
>-|TRBJ2-2|TRBV30|-
TGTGCCTGGAGTAGGCCGGCGAACACCGGGGAGCTGTTTTTT
CAWSRPANTGELFF
>many|TRBJ2-6|TRBV6-1|TRBD2
TGTGCCGTAAGACTACCGGGACTAAAGAATTGGGAGAGGGCTGGGGCCAACGTCCTGACTTTC
CAVRLPGLKNWERAGANVLTF
>many|TRBJ2-7|TRBV6-1|-
TGTGCCAGCAGGGAGACAGACTACGAGCAGTACTTC
CASRETDYEQYF
>many|TRBJ1-1|TRBV7-2|-
TGTGCCAGCAGCTTAGATAACACTGAAGCTTTCTTT
CASSLDNTEAFF
>few|TRBJ2-1|TRBV28|-
TGTGCCAGCAGTTTTCTTGGGAATGAGCAGTTCTTC
CASSFLGNEQFF
>-|TRBJ1-1|TRBV6-2/TRBV6-3|TRBD1
TGTGCCAGCAGTGAAAGAGGGACAGGGGGCTTCGCTGAAGCTTTCTTT
CASSERGTGGFAEAFF
>many|TRBJ2-5|TRBV18|TRBD2
TGTGCCAGCTCACCACAGTTACTAGCGGGAGGTATTGAGACCCAGTACTTC
CASSPQLLAGGIETQYF
>many|TRBJ2-7|TRBV28|TRBD1
TGTGCCAGCAGTTTAAGGGACAGGGTGGGGGAGCAGTACTTC
CASSLRDRVGEQYF
>many|TRBJ2-7|TRBV15|-
TGTGCCACCAGCAGAGATAATACCTACGAGCAGTACTTC
CATSRDNTYEQYF
>few|TRBJ2-7|TRBV29-1|TRBD2
TGCAGCGTTGAAACTCCCGCGGTCGTACTAGCGGGAGTCTACGAGCAGTACTTC
CSVETPAVVLAGVYEQYF
>-|TRBJ2-4|TRBV27|-
TGTGCCAGCAGACCACGTGGCCTAGGTAAAAACATTCAGTACTTC
CASRPRGLGKNIQYF
>-|TRBJ1-2|TRBV6-2/TRBV6-3|TRBD1
TGTGCCAGCGGGACAGGGGGCGGCTACACCTTC
CASGTGGGYTF
>-|TRBJ2-7|TRBV20-1|-
TGCAGTGCTAGAGCCCCACCCGGGACTCCCAATACGTATAACTACGAGCAGTACTTC
CSARAPPGTPNTYNYEQYF
>many|TRBJ1-1|TRBV28|-
TGTGCCTCGAGGGGGGGTACAGGCACTGAAGCTTTCTTT
CASRGGTGTEAFF
>few|TRBJ2-7|TRBV5-1|TRBD2
TGCGCCAGCAGCTTGTGGGCGGGAGAGGGCGAGCAGTACTTC
CASSLWAGEGEQYF
>-|TRBJ2-4|TRBV12-3/TRBV12-4|-
TGTGCCAGCGAGGGCTGGGGGAACATTCAGTACTTC
CASEGWGNIQYF
>-|TRBJ1-6|TRBV5-1|TRBD1
TGCGCCAGCAGCCAGGGGGCCAATTCACCCCTCCACTTT
CASSQGANSPLHF
>many|TRBJ2-2|TRBV5-1|TRBD1
TGCGCCAGCAGCTTGGCCACAGGGGCGATGCGCACCGGGGAGCTGTTTTTT
CASSLATGAMRTGELFF
>-|TRBJ2-1|TRBV2|-
TGTGCCAGCCTGGAGGGAGTCCACAATGAGCAGTTCTTC
CASLEGVHNEQFF
>-|TRBJ2-3|TRBV7-6|-
TGTGCCAGCAGCCGACAGACTTTCACAGATACGCAGTATTTT
CASSRQTFTDTQYF
>few|TRBJ2-1|TRBV12-3/TRBV12-4|-
TGTGCCAGCACAGAGAGCTCCTACAATGAGCAGTTCTTC
CASTESSYNEQFF
>-|TRBJ2-7|TRBV25-1|-
TGTGCCAGCAGTGAATCGGCCTTCCCGACCTACGAGCAGTACTTC
CASSESAFPTYEQYF
>many|TRBJ1-4|TRBV7-3|-
TGTGCCAGCAGCTCACAGCCTGATGAAAAACTGTTTTTT
CASSSQPDEKLFF
>many|TRBJ1-1|TRBV5-1|TRBD1
TGCGCCAGCAGCTTTGGACAGGGTAGAGGCACTGAAGCTTTCTTT
CASSFGQGRGTEAFF
>many|TRBJ1-5|TRBV6-1|-
TGTGCCAGCAGCCGAACAGGGCCGGATCAGCCCCAGCATTTT
CASSRTGPDQPQHF
>-|TRBJ1-5|TRBV20-1|-
TGCAGTGCTAGAGCTGTGGGGGATCAGCCCCAGCATTTT
CSARAVGDQPQHF
>-|TRBJ2-7|TRBV11-2|TRBD2
TGTGCCAGCAGCTCCTATGTCGGACTAGCGGGATACGAGCAGTACTTC
CASSSYVGLAGYEQYF
>-|TRBJ1-4|TRBV29-1|TRBD1
TGCAGCGTCGGACAGGCAACTAATGAAAAACTGTTTTTT
CSVGQATNEKLFF
>many|TRBJ1-1|TRBV19|-
TGTGCCAGTAGTATAGGGGGGAACACTGAAGCTTTCTTT
CASSIGGNTEAFF
>few|TRBJ2-3|TRBV6-2/TRBV6-3|TRBD1
TGTGCCAGCAGTCAACGACAGGGGGCGGATACGCAGTATTTT
CASSQRQGADTQYF
>many|TRBJ2-7|TRBV11-1|TRBD2
TGTGCCAGCAGCTCAAGACTAGCGGGGGTCTACGAGCAGTACTTC
CASSSRLAGVYEQYF
>-|TRBJ1-1|TRBV5-1|-
TGCGCCAGCAGCGATTCCCCGGGCTTCACTGAAGCTTTCTTT
CASSDSPGFTEAFF
>-|TRBJ2-7|TRBV28|-
TGTGTCAGCAGTTCCCAGAGGAGCGAGCAGTACTTC
CVSSSQRSEQYF
>few|TRBJ2-7|TRBV20-1|-
TGCAGTGCTACGGGACAACTTACCTACGAGCAGTACTTC
CSATGQLTYEQYF
>-|TRBJ2-7|TRBV7-9|TRBD1
TGTGCCAGCAGCTCCTACAGGGGGTCCTACGAGCAGTACTTC
CASSSYRGSYEQYF
>few|TRBJ2-5|TRBV5-1|-
TGCGCCAGCACAGGCGCAGGACAAGAGACCCAGTACTTC
CASTGAGQETQYF
>-|TRBJ1-1|TRBV18|TRBD1
TGTGCCAGCTCACCACGACAGGGGGCGGCCTTGAACACTGAAGCTTTCTTT
CASSPRQGAALNTEAFF
>-|TRBJ1-2|TRBV7-2|TRBD1
TGTGCCAGCAGCCCGGGGACAGGGGGCTCTACGGGGGGCTACACCTTC
CASSPGTGGSTGGYTF
>few|TRBJ2-7|TRBV12-3/TRBV12-4|-
TGTGCCAGCAGGGCGGGCCGCCACGGTCACGAGCAGTACTTC
CASRAGRHGHEQYF
>many|TRBJ1-1|TRBV29-1|-
TGCAGCGTATACAGAGAATTGAACACTGAAGCTTTCTTT
CSVYRELNTEAFF
>-|TRBJ1-5|TRBV18|TRBD1
TGTGCCAGCTCACCACCGGACAGGGCCGAACCAGAGGCCCAGCATTTT
CASSPPDRAEPEAQHF
>many|TRBJ2-5|TRBV27|-
TGTGCCAGCAGTCGAGTTACGGCAGGGGCAAAAGAGACCCAGTACTTC
CASSRVTAGAKETQYF
>-|TRBJ2-6|TRBV7-2|-
TGTGCCAGCAGCTTATACCACTCTGGGGCCAACGTCCTGACTTTC
CASSLYHSGANVLTF
>-|TRBJ2-1|TRBV9|TRBD2
TGTGCCAGCAGCAAAAAGGGCGGGAGAGCATCCTACAATGAGCAGTTCTTC
CASSKKGGRASYNEQFF
>few|TRBJ1-2|TRBV5-6|-
TGTGCCAGCAGGGAAACTAAGAGGGGAGCGACCTATGGCTACACCTTC
CASRETKRGATYGYTF
>few|TRBJ2-7|TRBV20-1|TRBD2
TGCAGTGCCGCTAGCGGGAGGGCCTCCGAGCAGTACTTC
CSAASGRASEQYF
>-|TRBJ2-7|TRBV6-1|TRBD2
TGTGCCAGCAGAGGTCCGGGGGTGGGTGACAGTAAGAGCGGGAAAAGGCCCTACGAGCAGTACTTC
CASRGPGVGDSKSGKRPYEQYF